Listed below are T cell receptor beta chains from one sample, sequenced in a study of shared clonotypes between healthy human individuals. Only in-frame clones appear in the TCRdb table, and some are missing; sequencing was by immunoSEQ multiplex PCR. This sample has roughly 2.4 million clones; approximately 94% occur once, and the top ten carry roughly 0.13%. Sequenced input: naive CD4+ T cells sorted from blood. These receptors were collected from a man between 18 and 35 years old in good health. CDR3s include the opening cysteine and the closing phenylalanine or tryptophan. Each record gives: D gene, V gene, clone size, J gene, CDR3 DNA, CDR3 protein. A D gene is named only where the DNA matches it firmly. Only part of the rows carry a size: once, few, many, or a class if the clone is expanded.

>.|TRBV28|.|TRBJ1-5
TGTGCCAGCAGTTTATCCGGGACATTCAATCAGCCCCAGCATTTT
CASSLSGTFNQPQHF
>.|TRBV5-1|.|TRBJ1-2
TGCGCCAGCAGCTTGGGTCGGGCTCAGGGAGTTAACTATGGCTACACCTTC
CASSLGRAQGVNYGYTF
>.|TRBV2|.|TRBJ2-2
TGTGCCAGCAGGAGAGTTCTGAACACCGGGGAGCTGTTTTTT
CASRRVLNTGELFF
>.|TRBV5-4|.|TRBJ1-5
TGTGCCAGCAGCCCCGGTCCCTCCATTAATCAGCCCCAGCATTTT
CASSPGPSINQPQHF
>.|TRBV7-9|.|TRBJ1-1
TGTGCCAGCAGCTGGGACACCCAGAACACTGAAGCTTTCTTT
CASSWDTQNTEAFF
>.|TRBV28|.|TRBJ2-7
TGTGCCAGCAGAACAGCCTCTGGTGAGCAGTACTTC
CASRTASGEQYF
>TRBD1|TRBV19|.|TRBJ2-2
TGTGCCAGTAGTATCCAACTACTCGACAGGGGTTGGACCCTTAACACCGGGGAGCTGTTTTTT
CASSIQLLDRGWTLNTGELFF
>TRBD1|TRBV18|.|TRBJ1-2
TGTGCCAGCTCACCAGGGGGACAGGGGGCCTATGGCTACACCTTC
CASSPGGQGAYGYTF
>.|TRBV7-2|once|TRBJ1-5
TGTGCCAGCAGCCCGGACAGAGGCAATCAGCCCCAGCATTTT
CASSPDRGNQPQHF
>.|TRBV2|.|TRBJ2-7
TGTGCCAGCACCGATAAATCGGTAGGAGTCTACGAGCAGTACTTC
CASTDKSVGVYEQYF
>.|TRBV5-4|.|TRBJ2-5
TGTGCCAGCAGCTTAGGTATAGCGTCCCAAGAGACCCAGTACTTC
CASSLGIASQETQYF
>.|TRBV4-3|.|TRBJ2-7
TGCGCCAGCAGCCAAGATTCAACGGGCAGCAAAAGAACCTACGAGCAGTACTTC
CASSQDSTGSKRTYEQYF
>.|TRBV7-2|.|TRBJ1-2
TGTGCCAGCAGCTTAGCAACCCGGGTTCAGGGCTACACCTTC
CASSLATRVQGYTF
>TRBD1|TRBV19|.|TRBJ2-1
TGTGCCAGTATCGGACAGGCGGGTGGTGAGCAGTTCTTC
CASIGQAGGEQFF
>TRBD1|TRBV5-4|.|TRBJ1-1
TGTGCCAGCAGCTTCAACACCGGGACAGGGGACACTGAAGCTTTCTTT
CASSFNTGTGDTEAFF
>.|TRBV6-5|.|TRBJ2-1
TGTGCCAGCAGTTACGTCAGGGAAACCTACAATGAGCAGTTCTTC
CASSYVRETYNEQFF
>TRBD1|TRBV5-4|.|TRBJ1-6
TGTGCCAGCAGCTTGGGCCCCGGGACAGGGGTCCACTTT
CASSLGPGTGVHF
>TRBD1|TRBV19|.|TRBJ1-1
TGTGCCAGTAGGCCCCACAGGGGATACACTGAAGCTTTCTTT
CASRPHRGYTEAFF
>.|TRBV27|.|TRBJ1-2
TGTGCCAGCAGTTTACGGGGACGGCTTAACTATGGCTACACCTTC
CASSLRGRLNYGYTF
>.|TRBV18|.|TRBJ2-7
TGTGCCAGCTCACCGGAGGGCGAGCAGTACTTC
CASSPEGEQYF
>.|TRBV29-1|once|TRBJ2-7
TGCAGCGTGTCCAGGGAGCGCGAGCAGTACTTC
CSVSREREQYF
>TRBD2|TRBV7-2|.|TRBJ2-7
TGTGCCAGCTCACTAGCGGGAGGGCCCGGATACGAGCAGTACTTC
CASSLAGGPGYEQYF
>.|TRBV7-2|.|TRBJ2-5
TGTGCCAGCAGCCGTGTGGTCGGGAGACGACTGGGGCCCCAAGAGACCCAGTACTTC
CASSRVVGRRLGPQETQYF
>TRBD1|TRBV19|.|TRBJ1-5
TGTGCCAGTAGCCTGGGACAGCGCAATCAGCCCCAGCATTTT
CASSLGQRNQPQHF
>.|TRBV30|.|TRBJ1-2
TGTGCCTGGAGTCCTGGGCAGCTATATGGCTACACCTTC
CAWSPGQLYGYTF
>TRBD1|TRBV30|.|TRBJ1-2
TGTGCCTGGAGACTCCGGGACAGGGATTCGGGTGGCTACACCTTC
CAWRLRDRDSGGYTF